This T cell receptor beta chain was recorded in a study of T cell repertoires in cytomegalovirus infection. About the study: In the study, CMV epitopes included recently identified HLA-C-restricted and well-studied HLA-B-restricted ones. CMV infection and matching HLA type were both indicated by public TCR beta signatures.

TCRdb ran MiXCR on the reads and lists one entry per CDR3 protein. Of around 900,000 distinct CDR3 sequences detected, less than 35% appear once; the ten largest clones hold about 14%. A note on this clonotype: Its antigen is not identified. This may be a read error, as it is one base from a much larger clone.

Between the trimmed V and J ends, which lost 5 bases and 2 bases, there was a span of 17 bases. This CDR3 has 16 residues. CDR1 and CDR2 (germline): SGHTA, FQGNSA. The TCR comes from a human donor in good health (CMV status not recorded). Some clones in this sample may be carry-over from other donors' samples. The chain has TRBV7-2 and TRBJ2-3, with D uncertain. Sequenced material: cultured CD8+ T cells from PBMCs, taken from culture after CMV antigen stimulation. The CDR3 DNA reads as TGTGCCAGCAGCCTTTTTTCCCCAACAGTCACAGATACGCAGTATTTT. The encoded protein is CASSLFSPTVTDTQYF. Looking up the rest from reference TRBV7-2 and TRBJ2-3 gives the full variable domain: GAGVSQSPSNKVTEKGKDVELRCDPISGHTALYWYRQSLGQGLEFLIYFQGNSAPDKSGLPSDRFSAERTGGSVSTLTIQRTQQEDSAVYLCASSLFSPTVTDTQYFGPGTRLTVL.